Described below is a single T cell receptor beta chain sequence and its context. This record belongs to a study of blood T cell repertoires in COVID-19. As for the study in general: From T cells, B-cell-depleted T cells, or PBMCs came the material, which was cDNA or gDNA.

Produced via immunoSEQ multiplex PCR; TCRdb's table is partial and in-frame only. Found here are about 170,000 clones, 75% to 90% of them singletons; the top ten hold approximately 4.4%. This CDR3 has 16 residues. V gave up 0 bases and J gave up 1 base, with 12 bases separating them. Looked up from germline, CDR1 is MDHEN and CDR2 is SYDVKM. Participants had their cohort set by participant-reported clinical history. This TCR was sampled from a woman aged 50 to 60 who had recovered from COVID-19. V usage is TRBV28 and J usage is TRBJ1-1, with D maybe TRBD1 (6 bases). Material for sequencing was PBMCs or T cells enriched from blood (not recorded which). The CDR3 DNA reads as TGTGCCAGCAGTTTATGGGGGACACCAGAGAACACTGAAGCTTTCTTT. Translating gives CASSLWGTPENTEAFF.